This T cell receptor (beta chain) is from a study of molecular identifiers for immune sequencing clone quantification. At least ten counts were recorded for this clonotype. Antigen specificity is unknown. Sequencing libraries of naive CD8 cells derived from roughly 20,000 to 1,000,000 sorted cells with 10%, 30% or 50% RNA. The authors gated naive CD8 T cells as CD8+CD4-CCR7+CD45RA+ for sorting. Methods described previously, with TCR primers listed, were used for bulk TCR libraries. TCRdb reanalysed the PCR reads using MiXCR and keeps one entry per CDR3 protein. This table has some 320,000 distinct CDR3 sequences, about 20% appearing once. General study findings and limits: Among some 990,000 naive cells, as was reported, spiked Jurkat TCR RNA from one cell was detectable.

Sequences were obtained from naive CD8+ T cells from blood, with Jurkat cell RNA spiked in. Subset specified: FACS-sorted CD8+CD4-CCR7+CD45RA+ naive T cells. This TCR was sampled from a human donor in good health. Some libraries in this study had Jurkat cell RNA spiked in.

The DNA of the CDR3 is TGTGCCAGCAGCCCCGTTCTGGGGGACAGGGGGAGTGAGCAGTACTTC. Amino acids: CASSPVLGDRGSEQYF. The genes are TRBV7-6 and TRBJ2-7; 11 nucleotides match TRBD1. In germline, CDR1 is SGHVS, CDR2 FNYEAQ. After removal of 5 bases from V and 7 bases from J, the junction contained 13 bases not matched to a gene. The CDR3 length is 16 residues.